The present T cell receptor beta chain was sequenced within a study of T cells after yellow fever vaccination. Study context: Low-cell-number fractions underwent preparation using SMART-Seq v4 Ultra Low Input.

Trimming shortened V by 6 bases and J by 3 bases, and 11 bases separated the two germline ends. The CDR3 is made up of 14 amino acids. Germline assignment: CDR1 SGHTA and CDR2 FQGNSA. Universal primer sites and UMIs were introduced during 5'RACE template-switching synthesis of TCR cDNA. Using its own MiXCR run on the 5' RACE reads, TCRdb lists one record per CDR3 protein. The sample lists hundreds of thousands of distinct CDR3 sequences; 18% were seen once. On this clonotype itself: Antigen: not known.

General study results and limits: Peaking on day 5 versus 15, the secondary response was faster but weaker.

The chain has TRBV7-2 and TRBJ2-2, with a tentative D call TRBD2 (6 bases). The material sequenced was PBMCs, taken before the yellow fever booster vaccination. The receptor was isolated from a man aged 18 to 29 who received the YFV17D yellow fever vaccine. The CDR3 reads CASRRDRDTGELFF. The CDR3 DNA is TGTGCCAGCAGGCGGGATCGGGACACCGGGGAGCTGTTTTTT. Filled out from reference TRBV7-2 and TRBJ2-2, the complete variable domain reads GAGVSQSPSNKVTEKGKDVELRCDPISGHTALYWYRQSLGQGLEFLIYFQGNSAPDKSGLPSDRFSAERTGGSVSTLTIQRTQQEDSAVYLCASRRDRDTGELFFGEGSRLTVL.